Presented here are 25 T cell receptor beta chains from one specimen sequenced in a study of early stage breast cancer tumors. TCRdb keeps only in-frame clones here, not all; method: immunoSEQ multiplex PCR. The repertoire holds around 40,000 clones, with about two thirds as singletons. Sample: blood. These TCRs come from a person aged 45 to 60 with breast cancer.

The CDR3 here is CASSLQGPYTGELFF. The CDR3 DNA reads TGTGCCAGCAGCTTGCAGGGGCCCTACACCGGGGAGCTGTTTTTT. The rearrangement links TRBV5-6 to TRBJ2-2, with a possible D match to TRBD1 (6 bases). The CDR3 has 15 residues. V lost 1 base and J lost 3, with 10 bases in between. Germline loops: CDR1 SGHDT, CDR2 YYEEEE.

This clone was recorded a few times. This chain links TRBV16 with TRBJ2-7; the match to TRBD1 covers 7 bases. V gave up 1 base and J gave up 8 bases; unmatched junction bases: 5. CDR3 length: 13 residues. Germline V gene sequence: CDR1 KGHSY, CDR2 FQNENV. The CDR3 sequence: CASSQFGQAKQYV. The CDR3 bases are TGTGCCAGCAGCCAATTCGGACAGGCGAAGCAGTACGTC.

The CDR3 loop is CASSLGGMTGELFF. For the CDR3, the DNA is TGTGCCAGCAGCTTAGGCGGGATGACCGGGGAGCTGTTTTTT. V is TRBV7-9 and J is TRBJ2-2, with D possibly being TRBD2 (6 bases). V was trimmed by 1 base and J by 5 bases, leaving 8 bases between them. Germline lookup yields CDR1 SEHNR and CDR2 FQNEAQ (reference sequence). This CDR3 region has 14 residues.

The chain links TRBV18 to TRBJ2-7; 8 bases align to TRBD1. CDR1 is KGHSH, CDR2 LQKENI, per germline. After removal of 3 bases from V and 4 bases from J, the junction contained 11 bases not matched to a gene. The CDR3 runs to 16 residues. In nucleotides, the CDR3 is TGTGCCAGCTCACCGGTTTGGCAGGACAGGGAGTACGAGCAGTACTTC. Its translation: CASSPVWQDREYEQYF.

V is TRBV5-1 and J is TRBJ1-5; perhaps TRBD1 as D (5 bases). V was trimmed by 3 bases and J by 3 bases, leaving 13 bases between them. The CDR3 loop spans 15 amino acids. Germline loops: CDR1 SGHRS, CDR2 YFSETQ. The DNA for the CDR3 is TGCGCCAGCAGCTCAACCGCAGGGTCCAATCAGCCCCAGCATTTT. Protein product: CASSSTAGSNQPQHF.

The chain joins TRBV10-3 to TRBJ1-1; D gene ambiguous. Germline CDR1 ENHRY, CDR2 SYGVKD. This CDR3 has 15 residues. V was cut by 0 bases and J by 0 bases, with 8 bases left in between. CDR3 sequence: CAISESSRLNTEAFF. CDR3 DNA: TGTGCCATCAGTGAGTCGAGCCGCTTGAACACTGAAGCTTTCTTT.

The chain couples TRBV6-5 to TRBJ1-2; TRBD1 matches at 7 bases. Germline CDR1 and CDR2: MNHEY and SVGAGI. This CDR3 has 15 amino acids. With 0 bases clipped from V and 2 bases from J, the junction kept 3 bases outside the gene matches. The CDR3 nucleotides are TGTGCCAGCAGTTACTCTCAACAGGGGAACTATGGCTACACCTTC. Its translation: CASSYSQQGNYGYTF.

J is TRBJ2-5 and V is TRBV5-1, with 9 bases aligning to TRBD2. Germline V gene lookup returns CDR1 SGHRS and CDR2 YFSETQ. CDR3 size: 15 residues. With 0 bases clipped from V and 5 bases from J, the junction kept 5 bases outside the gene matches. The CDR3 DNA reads TGCGCCAGCAGCTTGGAGACTAGCGGAGGGGAGACCCAGTACTTC. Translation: CASSLETSGGETQYF.

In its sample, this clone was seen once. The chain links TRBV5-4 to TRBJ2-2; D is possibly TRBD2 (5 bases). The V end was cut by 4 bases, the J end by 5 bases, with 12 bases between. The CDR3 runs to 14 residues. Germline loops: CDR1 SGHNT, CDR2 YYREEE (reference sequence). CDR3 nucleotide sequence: TGTGCCAGCAGCAGAGGACTCGGTACCGGGGAGCTGTTTTTT. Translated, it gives CASSRGLGTGELFF.

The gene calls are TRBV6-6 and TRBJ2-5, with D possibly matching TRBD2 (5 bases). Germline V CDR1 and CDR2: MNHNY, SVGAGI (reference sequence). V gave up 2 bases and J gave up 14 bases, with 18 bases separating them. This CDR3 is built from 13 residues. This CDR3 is CASSYSGNVLQYF. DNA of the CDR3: TGTGCCAGCAGTTACAGCGGAAACGTTTTACAATACTTC.

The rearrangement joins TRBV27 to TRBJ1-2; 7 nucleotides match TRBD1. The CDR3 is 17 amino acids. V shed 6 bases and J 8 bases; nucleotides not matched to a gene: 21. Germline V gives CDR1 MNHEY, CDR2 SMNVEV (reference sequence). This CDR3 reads CASSVEFNRGFQGGYTF. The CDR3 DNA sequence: TGTGCCAGCAGCGTTGAATTTAACAGGGGTTTCCAAGGAGGCTACACCTTC.

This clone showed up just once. The CDR3 nucleotides are TGCAGTGCTAGACAGTTAGAGACCCAGTACTTC. Translated: CSARQLETQYF. This sequence joins TRBV20-1 and TRBJ2-5; D is uncertain. The CDR3 is 11 residues long. Between the trimmed V and J ends, which lost 2 bases and 4 bases, there was a span of 5 bases. Germline V gene lookup returns CDR1 DFQATT and CDR2 SNEGSKA (reference sequence).

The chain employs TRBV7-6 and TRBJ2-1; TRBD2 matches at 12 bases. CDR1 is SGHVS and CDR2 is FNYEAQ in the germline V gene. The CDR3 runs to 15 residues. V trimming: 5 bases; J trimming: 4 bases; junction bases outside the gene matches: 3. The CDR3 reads CASSRTSGRYNEQFF. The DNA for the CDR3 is TGTGCCAGCAGCCGAACTAGCGGGAGGTACAATGAGCAGTTCTTC.

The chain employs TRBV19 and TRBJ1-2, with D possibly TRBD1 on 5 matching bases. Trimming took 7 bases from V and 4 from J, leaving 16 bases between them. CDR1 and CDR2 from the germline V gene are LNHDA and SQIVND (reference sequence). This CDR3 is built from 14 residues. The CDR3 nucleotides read TGTGCCAGTAATTGGTTAGGGGCGGCCTATGGCTACACCTTC. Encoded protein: CASNWLGAAYGYTF. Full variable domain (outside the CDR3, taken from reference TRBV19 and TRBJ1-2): DGGITQSPKYLFRKEGQNVTLSCEQNLNHDAMYWYRQDPGQGLRLIYYSQIVNDFQKGDIAEGYSVSREKKESFPLTVTSAQKNPTAFYLCASNWLGAAYGYTFGSGTRLTVV.

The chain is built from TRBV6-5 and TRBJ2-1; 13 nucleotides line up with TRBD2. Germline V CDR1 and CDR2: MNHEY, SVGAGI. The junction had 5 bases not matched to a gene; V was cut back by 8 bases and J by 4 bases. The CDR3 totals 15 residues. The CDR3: CASGKGLAGYNEQFF. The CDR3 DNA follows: TGTGCCAGCGGGAAGGGACTAGCGGGGTACAATGAGCAGTTCTTC.

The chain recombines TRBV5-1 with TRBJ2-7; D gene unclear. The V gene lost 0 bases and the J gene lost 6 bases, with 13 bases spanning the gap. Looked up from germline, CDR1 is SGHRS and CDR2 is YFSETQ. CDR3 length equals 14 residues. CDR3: CASSLVVVGFEQYF. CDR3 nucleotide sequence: TGCGCCAGCAGCTTGGTTGTAGTGGGCTTCGAGCAGTACTTC.

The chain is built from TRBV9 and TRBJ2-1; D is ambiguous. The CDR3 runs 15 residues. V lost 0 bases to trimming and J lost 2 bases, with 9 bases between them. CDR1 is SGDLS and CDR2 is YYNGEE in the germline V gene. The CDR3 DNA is TGTGCCAGCAGCGTAGGAAGGAGTACCTACAATGAGCAGTTCTTC. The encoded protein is CASSVGRSTYNEQFF.

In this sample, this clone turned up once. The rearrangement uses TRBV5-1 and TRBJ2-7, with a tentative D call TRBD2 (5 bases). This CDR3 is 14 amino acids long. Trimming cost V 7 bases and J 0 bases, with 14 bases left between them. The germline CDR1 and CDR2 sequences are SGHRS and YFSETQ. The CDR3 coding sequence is TGCGCCAGCGAGGGCGCGGTAAGCTCCTACGAGCAGTACGTC. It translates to CASEGAVSSYEQYV.

In nucleotides, the CDR3 is TGTGCCAGCAGCTACCGGGACTCCCAAGAGACCCAGTACTTC. Protein: CASSYRDSQETQYF. The V gene is TRBV9, the J gene TRBJ2-5; D perhaps matches TRBD2 (6 bases). The CDR3 covers 14 residues. CDR1 SGDLS and CDR2 YYNGEE come from the germline V gene. V was pared by 4 bases and J by 1 base, with 11 bases between. The whole variable domain, filled in from reference TRBV9 and TRBJ2-5, reads DSGVTQTPKHLITATGQRVTLRCSPRSGDLSVYWYQQSLDQGLQFLIQYYNGEERAKGNILERFSAQQFPDLHSELNLSSLELGDSALYFCASSYRDSQETQYFGPGTRLLVL.

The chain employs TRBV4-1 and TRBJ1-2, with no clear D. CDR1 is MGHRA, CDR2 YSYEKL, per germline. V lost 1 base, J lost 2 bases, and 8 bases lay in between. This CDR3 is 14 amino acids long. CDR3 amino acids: CASSQAWENYGYTF. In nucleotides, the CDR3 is TGCGCCAGCAGCCAAGCCTGGGAGAACTATGGCTACACCTTC.

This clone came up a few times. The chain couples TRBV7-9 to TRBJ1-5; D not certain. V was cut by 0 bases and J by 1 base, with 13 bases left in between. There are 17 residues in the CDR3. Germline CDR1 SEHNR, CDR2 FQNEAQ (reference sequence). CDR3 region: CASSLAVSGGSNQPQHF. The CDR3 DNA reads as TGTGCCAGCAGCTTAGCGGTGTCAGGAGGGAGCAATCAGCCCCAGCATTTT.

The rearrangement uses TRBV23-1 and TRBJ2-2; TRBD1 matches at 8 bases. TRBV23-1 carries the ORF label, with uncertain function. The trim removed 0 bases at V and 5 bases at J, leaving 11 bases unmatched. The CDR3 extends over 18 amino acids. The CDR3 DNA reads TGCGCCAGCAGTCAATCGATGGATCCAGGGGGCTTAACCGGGGAGCTGTTTTTT. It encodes CASSQSMDPGGLTGELFF.

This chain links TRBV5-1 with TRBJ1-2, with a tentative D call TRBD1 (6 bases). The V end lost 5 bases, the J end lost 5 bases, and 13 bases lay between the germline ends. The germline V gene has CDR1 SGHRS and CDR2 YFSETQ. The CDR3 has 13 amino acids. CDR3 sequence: CASRPQGGYGYTF. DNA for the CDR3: TGCGCCAGCAGGCCACAGGGCGGATATGGCTACACCTTC.

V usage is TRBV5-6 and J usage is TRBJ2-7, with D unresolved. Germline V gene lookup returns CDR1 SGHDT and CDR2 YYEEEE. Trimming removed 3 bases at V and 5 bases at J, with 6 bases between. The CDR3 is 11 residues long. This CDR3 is CASSYSHEQYF. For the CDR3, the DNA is TGTGCCAGCAGCTACAGCCACGAGCAGTACTTC. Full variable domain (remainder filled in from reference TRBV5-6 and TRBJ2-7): DAGVTQSPTHLIKTRGQQVTLRCSPKSGHDTVSWYQQALGQGPQFIFQYYEEEERQRGNFPDRFSGHQFPNYSSELNVNALLLGDSALYLCASSYSHEQYFGPGTRLTVT.

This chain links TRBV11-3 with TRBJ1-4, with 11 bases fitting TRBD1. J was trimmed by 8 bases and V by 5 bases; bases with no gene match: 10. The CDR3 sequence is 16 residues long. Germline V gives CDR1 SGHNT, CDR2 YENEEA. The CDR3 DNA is TGTGCCAGCAGCAACCAGGGGACAGGGGGAGTGGAAAAACTGTTTTTT. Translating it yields CASSNQGTGGVEKLFF.